This T cell receptor beta chain appears in the sequencing data of a study of Ad26.COV2.S vaccination and SARS-CoV-2 variants. Study information: COV1001, an Ad26.COV2.S trial, supplied this vaccine-arm donor. Dosing was one shot or two shots 56 days apart.

Documented treatment: 15 to 20 received Ad26.COV2.S at low or high dose, single or two shots; 5 received placebo; per-sample allocation not given. Day 63 after the first injection of vaccine or placebo was the sampling time. There are 10 residues in the CDR3. Trimming shortened V by 6 bases and J by 4 bases, and 3 bases separated the two germline ends. Germline V gives CDR1 SNHLY, CDR2 FYNNEI. This clone was seen a handful of times. Its antigen remains unidentified. The study, taken as a whole, reports: Those who received the vaccine showed greater spike-specific TCR breadth than those given placebo. Following vaccination, spike-specific CD8+ and CD4+ T cell responses reportedly exhibited substantial breadth.

Sequencing used immunoSEQ multiplex PCR; TCRdb keeps in-frame clones, though not all of them. The repertoire consists of roughly 300,000 clones, with around 90% occurring once and the leading ten covering about 6.4%. The specimen was peripheral blood, collected in a trial of Ad26.COV2.S vaccine versus placebo. The genes are TRBV2 and TRBJ1-2, with D unclear. The sequence was collected from a person between 18 and 65 years old who received the Ad26.COV2.S COVID-19 vaccine or a placebo. CDR3: CASRGYGYTF. CDR3 coding DNA: TGTGCCAGCAGAGGCTATGGCTACACCTTC.